A single sample is the source of the 23 T cell receptor beta chains below, sequenced in a study of cytomegalovirus exposure and HLA in healthy donors. Only in-frame clones appear in the TCRdb table, and some are missing; sequencing was by immunoSEQ multiplex PCR. The table has around 150,000 clones, about 89% seen once. Sequencing was performed on PBMCs. The receptor source for this set is a young woman in good health and CMV-seropositive.

The J gene is TRBJ2-7, the V gene TRBV6-4, with a weak D call TRBD1 (6 bases). The germline V and J ends were trimmed by 9 bases and 6 bases, with 6 bases remaining between them. CDR1 and CDR2 (germline): MRHNA, SNTAGT. The CDR3 has 9 amino acids. The CDR3 DNA follows: TGTGCCAGACAGGGCGAGCAGTACTTC. It yields the protein CARQGEQYF.

The J gene is TRBJ2-1, the V gene TRBV15; 12 bases are a match to TRBD2. After removal of 0 bases from V and 10 bases from J, the junction contained 10 bases not matched to a gene. Germline V gene lookup returns CDR1 LNHNV and CDR2 YYDKDF (reference sequence). CDR3 length equals 17 residues. The CDR3 loop reads CATSRDPRLAGAGEQFF. CDR3 nucleotide sequence: TGTGCCACCAGCAGAGATCCCCGACTAGCGGGAGCTGGGGAGCAGTTCTTC.

The genes are TRBV15 and TRBJ2-1; 7 bases fit TRBD2. This CDR3 has 14 amino acids. From germline, CDR1 is LNHNV and CDR2 YYDKDF (reference sequence). Germline trimming cut 8 bases from V and 4 bases from J; bases unmatched to any gene: 8. The CDR3 reads CATGFQRGYNEQFF. In DNA, the CDR3 is TGTGCCACCGGTTTCCAGCGGGGTTACAATGAGCAGTTCTTC.

This clone was counted a single time. V is TRBV6-1 and J is TRBJ1-4, with 10 bases identical to TRBD1. Trimming took 4 bases from V and 2 from J; bases not matched to a gene: 7. The CDR3 totals 17 residues. CDR1 MNHNS and CDR2 SASEGT come from the germline V gene. Here the CDR3 DNA reads TGTGCCAGCAGTGTTCGGACAGGGGGTCTTACTAATGAAAAACTGTTTTTT. The encoded protein is CASSVRTGGLTNEKLFF.

The chain joins TRBV10-3 to TRBJ2-2, with D tentatively TRBD2 (6 bases). The germline V and J ends were trimmed by 8 bases and 2 bases, with 12 bases remaining between them. The CDR3 is 14 residues long. Per the germline V gene, CDR1 is ENHRY and CDR2 is SYGVKD. The CDR3 coding sequence is TGTGCCATCTCGGACTACTTAAACACCGGGGAGCTGTTTTTT. Translating gives CAISDYLNTGELFF.

This chain uses TRBV11-2 with TRBJ1-1; D is unresolved. The ends were cut back, 2 bases at V and 1 base at J, with 14 bases in the middle. This CDR3 has 16 amino acids. Germline lookup yields CDR1 SGHAT and CDR2 FQNNGV. The CDR3 here is CASSLQASTRNTEAFF. CDR3 DNA sequence: TGTGCCAGCAGCTTACAGGCGTCGACGCGGAACACTGAAGCTTTCTTT.

The chain combines TRBV2 with TRBJ2-5, with D tentatively TRBD1 (5 bases). Germline V gene lookup returns CDR1 SNHLY and CDR2 FYNNEI. Between the trimmed V and J ends, which lost 3 bases and 5 bases, there was a span of 13 bases. The CDR3 is made up of 14 amino acids. Written as DNA, the CDR3 is TGTGCCAGCAGTGAGTTTAGGGGTTGGGAGACCCAGTACTTC. Amino acid sequence: CASSEFRGWETQYF. Drawing the rest from reference TRBV2 and TRBJ2-5, the complete variable domain is EPEVTQTPSHQVTQMGQEVILRCVPISNHLYFYWYRQILGQKVEFLVSFYNNEISEKSEIFDDQFSVERPDGSNFTLKIRSTKLEDSAMYFCASSEFRGWETQYFGPGTRLLVL.

The CDR3 sequence is CASSVQGSDTEAFF. DNA for the CDR3: TGTGCCAGCAGTGTACAGGGGAGTGACACTGAAGCTTTCTTT. This chain uses TRBV6-1 with TRBJ1-1; 7 positions agree with TRBD1. The J segment lost 3 bases and the V segment lost 4 bases, leaving 5 bases of the junction unmatched. In germline, CDR1 is MNHNS, CDR2 SASEGT. The CDR3 contains 14 residues.

CDR3: CASSWENRDEKLFF. The CDR3 DNA follows: TGCGCCAGCAGCTGGGAAAACAGGGACGAAAAACTGTTTTTT. This chain links TRBV5-1 with TRBJ1-4; D possibly corresponds to TRBD1 (6 bases). Trimming shortened V by 3 bases and J by 8 bases, and 14 bases separated the two germline ends. The germline CDR1 and CDR2 sequences are SGHRS and YFSETQ. The CDR3 contains 14 residues. Filled out from reference TRBV5-1 and TRBJ1-4, the complete variable domain reads KAGVTQTPRYLIKTRGQQVTLSCSPISGHRSVSWYQQTPGQGLQFLFEYFSETQRNKGNFPGRFSGRQFSNSRSEMNVSTLELGDSALYLCASSWENRDEKLFFGSGTQLSVL.

The chain has TRBV28 and TRBJ1-2; 7 positions match TRBD1. CDR1 MDHEN and CDR2 SYDVKM come from the germline V gene. Trimming took 5 bases from V and 4 from J; bases not matched to a gene: 7. The CDR3 spans 14 residues. CDR3 amino acids: CASSPHAGGYGYTF. CDR3 nucleotides: TGTGCCAGCAGTCCCCATGCAGGGGGCTATGGCTACACCTTC.

V usage is TRBV18 and J usage is TRBJ2-3; the match to TRBD1 covers 8 bases. CDR1 is KGHSH and CDR2 is LQKENI in the germline V gene. The V and J ends lost 2 bases and 0 bases, in that order; junction bases with no gene match: 7. The CDR3 runs 17 residues. The CDR3 DNA reads TGTGCCAGCTCACCAAGACCGGGACAGGCTAGCACAGATACGCAGTATTTT. It translates to CASSPRPGQASTDTQYF. The full variable domain, with the rest looked up from reference TRBV18 and TRBJ2-3, is NAGVMQNPRHLVRRRGQEARLRCSPMKGHSHVYWYRQLPEEGLKFMVYLQKENIIDESGMPKERFSAEFPKEGPSILRIQQVVRGDSAAYFCASSPRPGQASTDTQYFGPGTRLTVL.

This sequence joins TRBV9 and TRBJ2-1, with TRBD2 identical over 13 bases. Losses at the gene ends were 3 bases for V and 9 bases for J; bases not matched to a gene: 9. The CDR3 has 16 residues. From germline, CDR1 is SGDLS and CDR2 YYNGEE. CDR3 in DNA: TGTGCCAGCAGCGCCCTAGGACTAGCGGGAGAACGTGAGCAGTTCTTC. Its protein product is CASSALGLAGEREQFF. The full variable domain, with the rest looked up from reference TRBV9 and TRBJ2-1, is DSGVTQTPKHLITATGQRVTLRCSPRSGDLSVYWYQQSLDQGLQFLIQYYNGEERAKGNILERFSAQQFPDLHSELNLSSLELGDSALYFCASSALGLAGEREQFFGPGTRLTVL.

The rearrangement joins TRBV9 to TRBJ2-6; TRBD2 might be the D (6 bases). The CDR3 is 16 residues long. The germline V gene encodes CDR1 SGDLS and CDR2 YYNGEE. V dropped 5 bases and J dropped 0 bases, with 12 bases sitting between them. The CDR3 DNA reads TGTGCCAGCAGTAAACTCGGGAGCTCTGGGGCCAACGTCCTGACTTTC. Its protein product is CASSKLGSSGANVLTF.

The chain couples TRBV6-6 to TRBJ2-7; 10 bases match TRBD1. Losses at the gene ends were 0 bases for V and 4 bases for J; bases not matched to a gene: 6. The CDR3 has 16 amino acids. In germline, CDR1 is MNHNY, CDR2 SVGAGI (reference sequence). The CDR3 sequence is CASSYSKGQGGYEQYF. CDR3 nucleotide sequence: TGTGCCAGCAGTTACTCGAAAGGACAGGGGGGGTACGAGCAGTACTTC.

This chain connects TRBV9 to TRBJ1-2; D is possibly TRBD1 (5 bases). V lost 4 bases to trimming and J lost 4 bases, with 11 bases between them. Germline CDR1 and CDR2: SGDLS and YYNGEE. This CDR3 is built from 13 residues. CDR3 in amino acids: CASSRGTFYGYTF. CDR3 in DNA: TGTGCCAGCAGCCGCGGGACGTTCTATGGCTACACCTTC.

V is TRBV5-6 and J is TRBJ2-1; 7 bases align to TRBD2. This CDR3 comprises 13 residues. The germline V gene encodes CDR1 SGHDT and CDR2 YYEEEE. J was trimmed by 14 bases and V by 4 bases; bases with no gene match: 12. The CDR3 spells CASSPSAGSREFF. CDR3 nucleotides: TGTGCCAGCAGCCCCTCAGCGGGGAGTAGGGAGTTCTTC.

V usage is TRBV9 and J usage is TRBJ2-2, with D perhaps matching TRBD1 (5 bases). The CDR3 sequence is 16 residues long. Trimming removed 0 bases from V and 4 bases from J, with 13 bases in between. Germline loops: CDR1 SGDLS, CDR2 YYNGEE. CDR3 coding DNA: TGTGCCAGCAGCGTAGCACAGACAGCAATCACCGGGGAGCTGTTTTTT. Amino acid sequence: CASSVAQTAITGELFF.

This clone was detected only once. The rearrangement joins TRBV7-9 to TRBJ2-5; 9 nucleotides agree with TRBD2. The ends lost 5 bases at V and 4 bases at J; junction bases unmatched: 11. Germline V gives CDR1 SEHNR, CDR2 FQNEAQ (reference sequence). The CDR3 is 16 amino acids. CDR3 sequence reads: CASSAGGGIGGETQYF. For the CDR3, the DNA is TGTGCCAGCAGCGCGGGAGGGGGGATCGGAGGAGAGACCCAGTACTTC.

A few counts support this clone. This chain links TRBV4-1 with TRBJ2-1; 13 bases line up with TRBD2. Germline loops: CDR1 MGHRA, CDR2 YSYEKL. This CDR3 has 16 residues. J was trimmed by 8 bases and V by 0 bases; bases with no gene match: 4. The CDR3 bases are TGCGCCAGCAGCCAAGATTTGACTAGCGGGAGGTATGAGCAGTTCTTC. It yields the protein CASSQDLTSGRYEQFF.

This chain uses TRBV5-4 with TRBJ1-1, with 11 bases aligning to TRBD1. Per the germline V gene, CDR1 is SGHNT and CDR2 is YYREEE (reference sequence). This CDR3 has 15 amino acids. The trim removed 3 bases at V and 4 bases at J, leaving 5 bases unmatched. The CDR3 nucleotides are TGTGCCAGCAGCTCCTCGGGACAGGGGGGCACTGAAGCTTTCTTT. Protein sequence: CASSSSGQGGTEAFF.

The V gene is TRBV30, the J gene TRBJ2-3, with a weak D call TRBD1 (6 bases). Germline V lookup: CDR1 GTSNPN, CDR2 SVGIG (reference sequence). Trimming stripped 0 bases from V and 2 bases from J, with 18 bases between. The CDR3 runs 17 residues. CDR3 sequence: CAWSVRSGRGLTDTQYF. Here the CDR3 DNA reads TGTGCCTGGAGTGTACGATCAGGCAGGGGTCTCACAGATACGCAGTATTTT.

The rearrangement links TRBV11-2 to TRBJ2-7; D remains ambiguous. The CDR3 is 14 amino acids. V was clipped by 1 base and J by 0 bases, with 7 bases between them. Per the germline V gene, CDR1 is SGHAT and CDR2 is FQNNGV. In nucleotides, the CDR3 is TGTGCCAGCAGCTTAGTCGACACCTCCTACGAGCAGTACTTC. Translating it yields CASSLVDTSYEQYF.

The table lists this clone with a count of one. The chain links TRBV2 to TRBJ1-5; the match to TRBD1 covers 7 bases. Trimming at V came to 8 bases and at J to 2 bases, leaving 9 bases not matched to a gene. The CDR3 loop spans 15 amino acids. The germline V gene has CDR1 SNHLY and CDR2 FYNNEI. DNA for the CDR3: TGTGCCAGCGAGAAAGGGGGCTTAGGCAATCAGCCCCAGCATTTT. Translation gives CASEKGGLGNQPQHF.